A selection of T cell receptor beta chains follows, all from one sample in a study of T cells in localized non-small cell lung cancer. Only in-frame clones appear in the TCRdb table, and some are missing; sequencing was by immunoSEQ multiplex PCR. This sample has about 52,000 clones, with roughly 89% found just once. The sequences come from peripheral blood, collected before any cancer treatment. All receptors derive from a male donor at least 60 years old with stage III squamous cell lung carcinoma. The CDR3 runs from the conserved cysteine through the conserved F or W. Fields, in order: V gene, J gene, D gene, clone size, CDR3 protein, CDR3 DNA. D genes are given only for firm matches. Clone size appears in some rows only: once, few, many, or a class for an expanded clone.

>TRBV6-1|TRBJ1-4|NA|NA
CASSEGFDREKLFF
TGTGCCAGCAGTGAAGGTTTCGACAGGGAAAAACTGTTTTTT
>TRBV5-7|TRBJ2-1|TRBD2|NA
CASSPTSGVYNEQFF
TGTGCCAGCAGCCCGACTAGCGGAGTGTACAATGAGCAGTTCTTC
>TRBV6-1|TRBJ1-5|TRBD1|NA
CASRQGGQPQHF
TGTGCCAGCAGACAGGGGGGTCAGCCCCAGCATTTT
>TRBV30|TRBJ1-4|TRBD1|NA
CAWHKTGENEELFF
TGTGCCTGGCACAAAACAGGGGAGAATGAAGAACTGTTTTTT
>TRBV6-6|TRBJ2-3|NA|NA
CASSPTADTQYF
TGTGCCAGCAGCCCGACAGCCGATACGCAGTATTTT
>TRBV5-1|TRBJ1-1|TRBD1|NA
CASSPTGEDTEAFF
TGCGCCAGCAGCCCGACAGGGGAGGACACTGAAGCTTTCTTT
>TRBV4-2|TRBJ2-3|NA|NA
CASSQVRGRGTDTQYF
TGTGCCAGCAGCCAAGTGCGGGGGCGGGGCACAGATACGCAGTATTTT
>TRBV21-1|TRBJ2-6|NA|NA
CASRKNTPGNTSSGANVLTF
TGTGCCAGCAGAAAAAACACCCCAGGGAATACCAGCTCTGGGGCCAACGTCCTGACTTTC
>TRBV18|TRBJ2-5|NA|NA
CASSLYRDALSQETQYF
TGTGCCAGCTCACTGTATCGGGACGCCCTAAGCCAAGAGACCCAGTACTTC
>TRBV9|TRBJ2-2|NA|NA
CASSMGGTGELFF
TGTGCCAGCAGCATGGGGGGCACCGGGGAGCTGTTTTTT
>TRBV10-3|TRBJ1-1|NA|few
CAISPTNTEAFF
TGTGCCATCAGTCCAACAAACACTGAAGCTTTCTTT
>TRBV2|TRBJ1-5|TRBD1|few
CASSWTGGNQPQHF
TGTGCCAGCTCTTGGACAGGGGGCAATCAGCCCCAGCATTTT
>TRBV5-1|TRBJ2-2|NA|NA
CASSRDPRPGELFF
TGCGCCAGCAGCCGGGACCCACGACCCGGGGAGCTGTTTTTT
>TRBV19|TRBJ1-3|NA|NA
CASSDSHLSGNTIYF
TGTGCCAGTAGTGACAGCCATTTATCTGGAAACACCATATATTTT
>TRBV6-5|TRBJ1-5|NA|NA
CASNPGSAGNQPQHF
TGTGCCAGCAATCCGGGCTCCGCGGGCAATCAGCCCCAGCATTTT
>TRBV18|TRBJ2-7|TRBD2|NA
CASSPPGTSGPYEQYF
TGTGCCAGCTCACCACCCGGGACTAGCGGTCCCTACGAGCAGTACTTC
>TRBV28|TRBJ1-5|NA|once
CASSPAAGHQPQHF
TGTGCCAGCAGTCCCGCCGCAGGCCATCAGCCCCAGCATTTT
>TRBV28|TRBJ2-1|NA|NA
CASTPPGLSNEQFF
TGTGCCAGCACCCCACCAGGACTGTCCAATGAGCAGTTCTTC
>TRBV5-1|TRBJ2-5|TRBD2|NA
CASGKLAGVEETQYF
TGCGCCAGCGGAAAGCTAGCGGGAGTTGAAGAGACCCAGTACTTC
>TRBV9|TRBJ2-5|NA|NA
CASSVVGETQYF
TGTGCCAGCAGCGTAGTCGGAGAGACCCAGTACTTC
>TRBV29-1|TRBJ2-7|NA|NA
CSDYEQYF
TGCAGCGACTACGAGCAGTACTTC
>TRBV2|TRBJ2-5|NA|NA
CASSELGSQETQYF
TGTGCCAGCAGTGAGCTAGGCTCTCAAGAGACCCAGTACTTC
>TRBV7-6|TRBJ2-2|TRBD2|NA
CASIPSGYTGELFF
TGTGCCAGCATACCTAGCGGTTACACCGGGGAGCTGTTTTTT
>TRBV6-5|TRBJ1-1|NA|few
CASSYSYGGGEAFF
TGTGCCAGCAGTTACTCGTACGGGGGAGGAGAAGCTTTCTTT